This note documents a single TCR beta chain sequence. The V and J ends lost 5 bases and 6 bases, in that order; junction bases with no gene match: 8. The CDR3 length is 14 residues. Germline lookup yields CDR1 SGHTA and CDR2 FQGTGA. These data belong to a study of blood T cell repertoires in COVID-19. Study overall: The study drew acute and convalescent COVID-19 samples from the United States, Italy and Spain. Sources were T cells, B-cell-depleted T cells, or PBMCs; the material itself was cDNA or gDNA.

As processed by the authors: Scientists estimated how many nucleated cells there were by amplifying reference gene primers. TCRdb's copy holds only in-frame clones and misses some; the assay was immunoSEQ multiplex PCR. From that table come the V and J calls and clone size; the DNA was used to work out D and trimming. The table shows about 50,000 clones, with around 83% occurring only once. The chain recombines TRBV7-3 with TRBJ2-5; 8 bases are a match to TRBD2. Sequencing input: peripheral blood. The sequence was collected from a man older than 75 with active COVID-19. The CDR3, as DNA: TGTGCCAGCAGCCCGAGGGCGGGAGGACAGACCCAGTACTTC. It translates to CASSPRAGGQTQYF.